This entry describes one T cell receptor beta chain. Combining a sample-barcoded 5' primer with a J-beta primer mix, a second PCR ran for roughly 6 to 12 cycles. TCRdb called the 5' RACE reads again in MiXCR, with one record for every CDR3 protein. This sample has approximately 800,000 distinct CDR3 sequences, with 53% found just once. The sample is drawn from a study of blood T cells in healthy people across ages. The CDR3 runs 15 residues. The germline gives CDR1 DFQATT, CDR2 SNEGSKA (reference sequence). The trim removed 0 bases at V and 5 bases at J, leaving 9 bases unmatched. The origin of this receptor is an elderly man in good health. The specimen sequenced was blood. This chain joins TRBV20-1 and TRBJ2-5; 7 nucleotides line up with TRBD2. CDR3 DNA: TGCAGTGCTAGAGATATGAGGGCGGGAGTGGAGACCCAGTACTTC. It translates to CSARDMRAGVETQYF.